A single sample gave rise to the 26 T cell receptor beta chains below, sequenced in a study of T-cell reconstitution after alpha-beta-depleted transplantation in children listed by TCRdb under 2016. Receptors were amplified or captured by PCR. The run used an Illumina HiSeq 2500. Molecular barcoding was employed in the preparation of TCR libraries, with unique molecular identifiers being used to normalize TCRbeta repertoire quantification. TCRdb handled the public reads itself, with Q25 trimming in fastp and clone calling in MiXCR, and kept productive beta chains. Records with the same CDR3 protein are collapsed into one entry carrying the most frequent genes and DNA. The sample table holds 380,000 or so distinct CDR3 sequences, of which 10% to 15% were seen once. The ten most abundant clones make up roughly 4.3% of the sample. The material was PBMCs, obtained from the stem cell graft. These TCRs come from a human donor who donated a stem cell graft to a child with Fanconi anemia.

The table lists this clonotype with a few counts. CDR3 region: CASSFPGQGTDTQYF. CDR3 coding DNA: TGTGCCAGCAGTTTCCCGGGACAGGGAACAGATACGCAGTATTTT. V is TRBV12-3 or TRBV12-4 and J is TRBJ2-3; 9 nucleotides align to TRBD1. CDR3 length: 15 residues. The ends lost 3 bases at V and 3 bases at J; junction bases unmatched: 4.

This clonotype was seen ten or more times. This sequence joins TRBV29-1 and TRBJ2-5; D could derive from TRBD1 or TRBD2 (5 bases each). The germline V and J ends were trimmed by 6 bases and 0 bases, with 11 bases remaining between them. From germline, CDR1 is SQVTM and CDR2 ANQGSEA. This CDR3 is built from 13 residues. CDR3 sequence (DNA): TGCAGCGTCCCCCGGGACGACCAAGAGACCCAGTACTTC. Residues: CSVPRDDQETQYF.

This clonotype was observed many times. This chain links TRBV10-1 with TRBJ2-1; D gene ambiguous. Trimming cost V 5 bases and J 6 bases, with 11 bases left between them. The CDR3 loop spans 13 amino acids. Germline values: CDR1 WNHNN, CDR2 SYGVQD (reference sequence). CDR3 protein: CASSRARGNEQFF. For the CDR3, the DNA is TGCGCCAGCAGTAGGGCCCGTGGCAATGAGCAGTTCTTC.

This clonotype appeared a few times. This chain connects TRBV7-2 to TRBJ2-2; D gene uncertain. Trimming shortened V by 3 bases and J by 4 bases, and 6 bases separated the two germline ends. The CDR3 sequence is 13 residues long. The V gene's germline CDR1 is SGHTA and CDR2 FQGNSA. Written as DNA, the CDR3 is TGTGCCAGCAGCTTCGTCCGCACCGGGGAGCTGTTTTTT. Amino acids: CASSFVRTGELFF.

This clonotype occurred many times. The chain has TRBV12-3 or TRBV12-4 and TRBJ2-6; D gene ambiguous. CDR3 size: 13 residues. The V and J ends lost 10 bases and 1 base respectively, with 8 bases between them. CDR3 protein: CATGLSGANVLTF. CDR3 DNA: TGTGCCACCGGGCTGTCTGGGGCCAACGTCCTGACTTTC.

This clonotype came up many times. The genes are TRBV11-1 and TRBJ2-1; 7 bases match TRBD1. V trimming: 6 bases; J trimming: 7 bases; junction bases outside the gene matches: 12. This CDR3 spans 15 amino acids. From germline, CDR1 is SGHAT and CDR2 FQDESV (reference sequence). The CDR3 DNA reads TGTGCCAGCAGTTCACAGGGGAACTCTTGGAATGAGCAGTTCTTC. Protein product: CASSSQGNSWNEQFF.

This chain uses TRBV7-8 with TRBJ2-4, with D hard to call. Trimming removed 5 bases at V and 0 bases at J, with 17 bases between. Per germline, CDR1 SGHVS and CDR2 FQNEAQ. The CDR3 runs 17 residues. The CDR3 reads CASSQALGNLAKNIQYF. CDR3 nucleotide sequence: TGTGCCAGCAGCCAGGCGTTGGGCAACCTAGCCAAAAACATTCAGTACTTC.

In its sample, this clonotype was seen many times. The chain uses TRBV6-2 or TRBV6-3 and TRBJ2-7; 9 nucleotides agree with TRBD1. This CDR3 contains 15 residues. The ends lost 2 bases at V and 2 bases at J; junction bases unmatched: 4. CDR1 is MNHEY and CDR2 is SVGEGT in the germline V gene. The CDR3 protein is CASSYAGQGTYEQYF. The CDR3 region has the DNA TGTGCCAGCAGTTACGCGGGACAGGGAACCTACGAGCAGTACTTC.

The V gene is TRBV5-1, the J gene TRBJ1-5; the D gene is possibly TRBD1 (6 bases). V gave up 0 bases and J gave up 0 bases, with 10 bases separating them. The germline CDR1 and CDR2 sequences are SGHRS and YFSETQ. The CDR3 extends over 16 amino acids. CDR3 sequence reads: CASSLEGHNSNQPQHF. DNA for the CDR3: TGCGCCAGCAGCTTGGAGGGACACAATAGCAATCAGCCCCAGCATTTT.

This clonotype was recorded a few times. This chain connects TRBV6-5 to TRBJ2-1; no definite D call. From germline, CDR1 is MNHEY and CDR2 SVGAGI. The CDR3 loop spans 15 amino acids. V dropped 2 bases and J dropped 0 bases, with 8 bases sitting between them. CDR3 sequence: CASSYEANSYNEQFF. As DNA, the CDR3 is TGTGCCAGCAGTTACGAAGCGAACTCCTACAATGAGCAGTTCTTC.

This sequence joins TRBV15 and TRBJ2-1; D unclear. Trimming stripped 0 bases from V and 2 bases from J, with 8 bases between. The V gene's germline CDR1 is LNHNV and CDR2 YYDKDF (reference sequence). The CDR3 totals 15 residues. CDR3 region: CATSRDRQTYNEQFF. The DNA for the CDR3 is TGTGCCACCAGCAGAGACAGGCAGACCTACAATGAGCAGTTCTTC.

This clonotype was observed many times. The chain carries TRBV2 and TRBJ2-3; no firm D call. The ends were cut back, 3 bases at V and 1 base at J, with 11 bases in the middle. In germline, CDR1 is SNHLY, CDR2 FYNNEI. The CDR3 covers 15 residues. In DNA, the CDR3 is TGTGCCAGCAGTGATCAAAGGCTGGGCACAGATACGCAGTATTTT. Protein: CASSDQRLGTDTQYF.

This clonotype has at least ten counts. V usage is TRBV20-1 and J usage is TRBJ2-1, with TRBD2 identical over 9 bases. V lost 1 base to trimming and J lost 4 bases; unmatched junction nucleotides: 5. The germline V gene has CDR1 DFQATT and CDR2 SNEGSKA (reference sequence). The CDR3 covers 15 residues. The DNA of the CDR3 is TGCAGTGCTAGAGTAAGGACTAGCGCTTACAATGAGCAGTTCTTC. Translated: CSARVRTSAYNEQFF.

The rearrangement uses TRBV12-3 or TRBV12-4 and TRBJ2-2; D may be TRBD1 (6 bases). The CDR3 sequence is 15 residues long. The V end was cut by 7 bases, the J end by 3 bases, with 15 bases between. CDR3 amino acids: CASTRTVLYTGELFF. The CDR3 nucleotides are TGTGCCAGCACTCGGACAGTGCTATACACCGGGGAGCTGTTTTTT.

This clonotype has a handful of counts. This chain links TRBV7-9 with TRBJ1-3, with D perhaps matching TRBD1 (5 bases). Germline V gives CDR1 SEHNR, CDR2 FQNEAQ (reference sequence). CDR3 size: 14 residues. Trimming pared 6 bases from V and 6 bases from J, leaving 15 bases between. Written as DNA, the CDR3 is TGTGCCAGCAGACACGGGACGGCACAAAACACCATATATTTT. This encodes CASRHGTAQNTIYF.

The chain recombines TRBV6-5 with TRBJ2-4; tentatively, D is TRBD2 (6 bases). The CDR3 totals 11 residues. Germline CDR1 is MNHEY and CDR2 is SVGAGI. V lost 7 bases and J 7 bases, leaving 8 bases between the germline ends. The CDR3 spells CASIAGNIQYF. As DNA, the CDR3 is TGTGCCAGCATCGCGGGGAACATTCAGTACTTC.

In its sample, this clonotype was seen a few times. This sequence joins TRBV5-6 and TRBJ2-1; TRBD2 matches 7 bases. Trimming cost V 1 base and J 3 bases; bases outside gene matches: 10. CDR1 is SGHDT, CDR2 YYEEEE, per germline. The CDR3 covers 17 residues. The CDR3 DNA reads as TGTGCCAGCAGCTTGAAGCGGGGACTCCTCCTCTACAATGAGCAGTTCTTC. Amino acid sequence: CASSLKRGLLLYNEQFF.

This clonotype was seen a handful of times. The chain is built from TRBV11-2 and TRBJ1-2; 9 bases align to TRBD1. J gave up 4 bases and V 0 bases, and 6 bases lay outside the gene matches. This CDR3 contains 16 residues. Germline CDR1 and CDR2: SGHAT and FQNNGV. The CDR3 loop is CASSLDSRTGAYGYTF. In DNA, the CDR3 is TGTGCCAGCAGCTTAGACAGCAGGACAGGGGCCTATGGCTACACCTTC.

This clonotype has only a few counts. The chain recombines TRBV7-2 with TRBJ1-1, with a tentative D call TRBD1 (6 bases). Germline V lookup: CDR1 SGHTA, CDR2 FQGNSA. This CDR3 comprises 13 residues. The V end was cut by 5 bases, the J end by 4 bases, with 11 bases between. Here the CDR3 reads CASSVGGTTEAFF. For the CDR3, the DNA is TGTGCCAGCAGCGTAGGGGGAACCACTGAAGCTTTCTTT.

This clonotype was detected a few times. This rearrangement joins TRBV20-1 to TRBJ2-7, with TRBD2 matching over 7 bases. Germline lookup yields CDR1 DFQATT and CDR2 SNEGSKA (reference sequence). The CDR3 totals 14 residues. The V and J ends lost 2 bases and 4 bases, in that order; junction bases with no gene match: 8. The CDR3 DNA sequence: TGCAGTGCTAGACCCAGGACGGGGGGATACGAGCAGTACTTC. Protein: CSARPRTGGYEQYF.

This clonotype has at least ten counts. This chain links TRBV21-1 with TRBJ2-4; the tabulated D call, TRBD1, remains unverified against the DNA. TRBV21-1 is designated a pseudogene. The CDR3 is made up of 18 amino acids. CDR3 sequence: CASSKEGQGARAKNIQYF. For the CDR3, the DNA is TGTGCCAGCAGCAAAGAGGGACAGGGGGCGCGAGCCAAAAACATTCAGTACTTC.

This clonotype was picked up many times. The chain links TRBV12-3 or TRBV12-4 to TRBJ2-1, with a tentative D call TRBD1 (6 bases). The germline V and J ends were trimmed by 5 bases and 3 bases, with 17 bases remaining between them. The CDR3 covers 16 residues. The chain's CDR3 is CASSPPDSIIYNEQFF. In DNA, the CDR3 is TGTGCCAGCAGTCCACCGGACAGCATCATCTACAATGAGCAGTTCTTC.

The gene calls are TRBV3-1 and TRBJ1-2; a weak D match, TRBD1 (5 bases). The CDR3 extends over 12 amino acids. Germline CDR1 reads LGHDT; CDR2 reads YNNKEL (reference sequence). With 2 bases removed from V and 8 bases from J, the gap between germline ends came to 9 bases. CDR3 loop: CASSQRGEGYTF. CDR3 bases: TGTGCCAGCAGCCAAAGGGGAGAAGGCTACACCTTC.

V gene TRBV12-3 or TRBV12-4 combines with J gene TRBJ2-7; 14 nucleotides match TRBD2. CDR3 length: 16 amino acids. V shed 6 bases and J 0 bases; nucleotides not matched to a gene: 4. CDR3: CASSLGLAGGSYEQYF. Here the CDR3 DNA reads TGTGCCAGCAGCCTTGGACTAGCGGGGGGCTCCTACGAGCAGTACTTC.

At least ten counts were recorded for this clonotype. The CDR3 sequence is CASSLVRTSASNEQFF. DNA for the CDR3: TGTGCCAGCAGCTTGGTCAGGACTAGCGCATCCAATGAGCAGTTCTTC. This chain joins TRBV5-6 and TRBJ2-1, with 9 bases aligning to TRBD2. This CDR3 has 16 residues. Trimming removed 0 bases from V and 6 bases from J; junction bases left unmatched: 7. CDR1 is SGHDT and CDR2 is YYEEEE in the germline V gene.

V gene TRBV12-3 or TRBV12-4 combines with J gene TRBJ2-7, with 9 positions matching TRBD1. The CDR3 consists of 15 residues. J lost 2 bases, V lost 1 base, and 3 bases had no gene match. CDR3 in amino acids: CASSLGTGGPYEQYV. CDR3 DNA: TGTGCCAGCAGTTTAGGAACAGGGGGCCCCTACGAGCAGTACGTC.